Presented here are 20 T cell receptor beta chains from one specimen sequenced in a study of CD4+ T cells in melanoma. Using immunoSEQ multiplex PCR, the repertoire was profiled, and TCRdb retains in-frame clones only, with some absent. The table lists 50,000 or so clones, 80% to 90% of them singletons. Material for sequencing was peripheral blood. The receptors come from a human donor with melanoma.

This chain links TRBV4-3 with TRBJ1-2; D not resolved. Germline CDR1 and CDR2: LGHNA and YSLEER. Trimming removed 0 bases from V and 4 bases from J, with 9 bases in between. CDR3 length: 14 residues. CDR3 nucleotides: TGCGCCAGCAGCCAAGATAGGCGAGCCTATGGCTACACCTTC. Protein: CASSQDRRAYGYTF.

CDR3 in DNA: TGTGCCAGCAGCTCCGAGCGGGCCTTCTCCTACGAGCAGTACTTC. Translated: CASSSERAFSYEQYF. The rearrangement uses TRBV7-2 and TRBJ2-7; TRBD2 is a possible D gene (6 bases). This CDR3 region has 15 residues. V gave up 4 bases and J gave up 0 bases, with 13 bases separating them. CDR1 and CDR2 (germline): SGHTA, FQGNSA.

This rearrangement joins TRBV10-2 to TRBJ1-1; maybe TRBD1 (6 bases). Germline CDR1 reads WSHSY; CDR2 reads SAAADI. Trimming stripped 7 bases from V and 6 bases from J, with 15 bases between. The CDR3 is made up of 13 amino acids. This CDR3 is CASTQLGAPEAFF. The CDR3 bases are TGCGCCAGCACCCAACTGGGGGCGCCTGAAGCTTTCTTT.

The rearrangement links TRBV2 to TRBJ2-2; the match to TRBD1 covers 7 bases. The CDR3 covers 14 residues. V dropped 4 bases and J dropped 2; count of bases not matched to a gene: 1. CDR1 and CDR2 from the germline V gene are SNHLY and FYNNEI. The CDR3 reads CASSGQGNTGELFF. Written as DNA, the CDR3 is TGTGCCAGCAGTGGACAGGGCAACACCGGGGAGCTGTTTTTT.

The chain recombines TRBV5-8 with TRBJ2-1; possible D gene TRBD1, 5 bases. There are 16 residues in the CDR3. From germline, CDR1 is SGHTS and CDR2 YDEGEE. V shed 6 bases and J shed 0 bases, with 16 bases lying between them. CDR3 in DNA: TGTGCCAGCACCCGAGCAGGGCGCAGCTCCTACAATGAGCAGTTCTTC. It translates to CASTRAGRSSYNEQFF.

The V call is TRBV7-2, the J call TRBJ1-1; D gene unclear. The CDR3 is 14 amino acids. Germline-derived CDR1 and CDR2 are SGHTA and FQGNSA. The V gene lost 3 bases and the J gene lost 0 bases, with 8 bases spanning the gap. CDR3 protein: CASSFGYMNTEAFF. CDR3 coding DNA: TGTGCCAGCAGCTTTGGATACATGAACACTGAAGCTTTCTTT.

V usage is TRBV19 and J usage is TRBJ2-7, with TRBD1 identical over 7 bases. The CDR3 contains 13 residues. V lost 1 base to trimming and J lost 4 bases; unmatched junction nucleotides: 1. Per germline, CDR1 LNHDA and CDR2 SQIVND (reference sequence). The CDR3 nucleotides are TGTGCCAGTAGTATAGGACAGGGTTACGAGCAGTACTTC. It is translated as CASSIGQGYEQYF.

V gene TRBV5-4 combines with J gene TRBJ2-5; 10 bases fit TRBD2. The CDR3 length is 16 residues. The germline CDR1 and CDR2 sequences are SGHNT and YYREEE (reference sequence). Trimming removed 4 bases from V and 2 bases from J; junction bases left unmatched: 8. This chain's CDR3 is CASSPGLADLQETQYF. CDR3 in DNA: TGTGCCAGCAGCCCAGGACTAGCGGATTTACAAGAGACCCAGTACTTC.

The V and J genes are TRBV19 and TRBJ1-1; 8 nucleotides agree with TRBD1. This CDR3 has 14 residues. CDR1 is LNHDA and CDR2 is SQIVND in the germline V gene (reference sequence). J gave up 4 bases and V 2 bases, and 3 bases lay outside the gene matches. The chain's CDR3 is CASSIPGGVTEAFF. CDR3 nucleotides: TGTGCCAGTAGTATACCAGGGGGCGTCACTGAAGCTTTCTTT.

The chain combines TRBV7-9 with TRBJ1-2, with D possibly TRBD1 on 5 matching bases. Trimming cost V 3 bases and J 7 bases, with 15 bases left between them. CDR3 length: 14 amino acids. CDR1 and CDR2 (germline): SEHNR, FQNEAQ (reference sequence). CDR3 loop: CASSFSKGASGYTF. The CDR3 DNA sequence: TGTGCCAGCAGCTTTAGTAAAGGGGCTTCTGGCTACACCTTC.

CDR3: CAISESKLGGRTEAFF. The DNA for the CDR3 is TGTGCCATCAGTGAGTCCAAGCTAGGGGGCCGCACTGAAGCTTTCTTT. The V gene is TRBV10-3, the J gene TRBJ1-1; TRBD1 aligns across 7 bases. V gave up 0 bases and J gave up 4 bases; unmatched junction bases: 8. Germline CDR1 is ENHRY and CDR2 is SYGVKD. The length of the CDR3 is 16 residues.

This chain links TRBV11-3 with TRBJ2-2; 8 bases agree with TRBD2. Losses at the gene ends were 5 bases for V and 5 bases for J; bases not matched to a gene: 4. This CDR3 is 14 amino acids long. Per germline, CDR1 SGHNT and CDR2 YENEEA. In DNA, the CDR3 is TGTGCCAGCAGCACCCGGGGGGGGACCGGGGAGCTGTTTTTT. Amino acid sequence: CASSTRGGTGELFF.

CDR3 protein: CASSMDPTGNNQPQHF. In DNA, the CDR3 is TGTGCCAGTAGTATGGACCCCACGGGAAATAATCAGCCCCAGCATTTT. This rearrangement joins TRBV19 to TRBJ1-5; D unclear. Germline V lookup: CDR1 LNHDA, CDR2 SQIVND (reference sequence). Trimming removed 3 bases at V and 4 bases at J, with 16 bases between. This CDR3 region has 16 residues.

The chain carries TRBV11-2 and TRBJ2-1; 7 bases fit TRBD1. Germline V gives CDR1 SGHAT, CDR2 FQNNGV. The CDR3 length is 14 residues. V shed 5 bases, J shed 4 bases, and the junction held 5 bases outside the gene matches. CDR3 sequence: CASSTGQRYNEQFF. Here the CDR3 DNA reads TGTGCCAGCAGCACGGGACAGAGATACAATGAGCAGTTCTTC.

CDR3 in DNA: TGTGCCAGCAGTTCCTGGGGAATGGACACCGGGGAGCTGTTTTTT. Translation: CASSSWGMDTGELFF. V is TRBV27 and J is TRBJ2-2; D remains ambiguous. The V and J ends lost 4 bases and 3 bases respectively, with 12 bases between them. CDR3 length: 15 amino acids. Germline CDR1 MNHEY, CDR2 SMNVEV (reference sequence).

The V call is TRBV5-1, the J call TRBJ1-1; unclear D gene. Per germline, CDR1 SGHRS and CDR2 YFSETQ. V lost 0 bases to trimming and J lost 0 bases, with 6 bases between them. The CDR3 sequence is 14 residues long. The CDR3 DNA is TGCGCCAGCAGCTTGGGAAGCATGAACACTGAAGCTTTCTTT. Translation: CASSLGSMNTEAFF.

As DNA, the CDR3 is TGTGCCAGCAGAGAATTCGGCAAGGGATCCTACAATGAGCAGTTCTTC. Residues: CASREFGKGSYNEQFF. J is TRBJ2-1 and V is TRBV28, with no clear D. Looked up from germline, CDR1 is MDHEN and CDR2 is SYDVKM. The CDR3 consists of 16 residues. V lost 6 bases and J lost 1, with 16 bases in between.

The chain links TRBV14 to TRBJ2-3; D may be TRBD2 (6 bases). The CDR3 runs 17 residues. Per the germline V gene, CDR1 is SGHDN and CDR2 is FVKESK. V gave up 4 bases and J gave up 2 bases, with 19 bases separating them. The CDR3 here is CASSPEGVAEDTDTQYF. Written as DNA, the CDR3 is TGTGCCAGCAGCCCTGAAGGGGTAGCGGAAGACACAGATACGCAGTATTTT.

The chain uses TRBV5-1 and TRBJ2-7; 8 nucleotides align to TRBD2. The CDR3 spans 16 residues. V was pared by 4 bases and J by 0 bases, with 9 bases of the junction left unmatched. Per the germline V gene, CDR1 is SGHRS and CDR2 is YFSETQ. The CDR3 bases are TGCGCCAGCAGCGCCTCATCGGGGGGGCGCTCCTACGAGCAGTACTTC. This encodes CASSASSGGRSYEQYF.

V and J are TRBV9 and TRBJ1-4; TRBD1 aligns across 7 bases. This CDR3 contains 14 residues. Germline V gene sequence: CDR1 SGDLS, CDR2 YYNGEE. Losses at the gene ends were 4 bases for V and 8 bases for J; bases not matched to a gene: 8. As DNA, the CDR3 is TGTGCCAGCAGCCATTCTTACAGGGGAGAAAAACTGTTTTTT. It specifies CASSHSYRGEKLFF.